The next 8 T cell receptor beta chains were all read from a single sample in a study of T cell repertoires in cytomegalovirus infection. TCRdb reprocessed the reads with MiXCR, giving one entry per CDR3 protein. The data hold some 700,000 distinct CDR3 sequences, with about a third observed a single time. Sequences were obtained from PBMCs. All receptors derive from a human donor in good health (CMV status not recorded). Some clones in this sample may be carry-over from other donors' samples.

The chain carries TRBV20-1 and TRBJ2-7; either TRBD1 or TRBD2 may supply D (5 bases each). The germline V gene encodes CDR1 DFQATT and CDR2 SNEGSKA (reference sequence). V lost 0 bases and J lost 3, with 12 bases in between. This CDR3 comprises 14 residues. Here the CDR3 reads CSARDLSGHYEQYF. Here the CDR3 DNA reads TGCAGTGCTAGAGATCTCTCGGGGCACTACGAGCAGTACTTC.

This clonotype was picked up a small number of times. The chain links TRBV4-2 to TRBJ1-2; no definite D call. The CDR3 extends over 14 amino acids. V dropped 0 bases and J dropped 7 bases, with 12 bases sitting between them. Germline lookup yields CDR1 LGHNA and CDR2 YNFKEQ. CDR3 DNA sequence: TGTGCCAGCAGCCAAGAAGTGTTGGGTTTTGGCTACACCTTC. This translates into CASSQEVLGFGYTF.

V is TRBV7-6 and J is TRBJ2-1; D is perhaps TRBD2 (6 bases). V was cut by 2 bases and J by 4 bases, with 12 bases left in between. There are 15 residues in the CDR3. CDR1 and CDR2 (germline): SGHVS, FNYEAQ. CDR3 DNA: TGTGCCAGCAGCTTAAGGTCGGGGGTGTACAATGAGCAGTTCTTC. Its protein is CASSLRSGVYNEQFF.

The chain recombines TRBV27 with TRBJ2-2; TRBD1 matches 8 bases. Unmatched junction bases numbered 4, after V lost 1 base and J lost 3 bases. The CDR3 totals 16 residues. Per germline, CDR1 MNHEY and CDR2 SMNVEV (reference sequence). The CDR3 protein is CASSLWTGLHTGELFF. CDR3 nucleotide sequence: TGTGCCAGCAGTTTATGGACAGGGTTGCACACCGGGGAGCTGTTTTTT.

There are a few counts of this clonotype. The genes are TRBV20-1 and TRBJ2-2; 7 nucleotides match TRBD1. CDR1 and CDR2 (germline): DFQATT, SNEGSKA (reference sequence). V lost 3 bases to trimming and J lost 6 bases; unmatched junction nucleotides: 4. This CDR3 is 13 amino acids long. The chain's CDR3 is CSASRQGAGELFF. The CDR3 region has the DNA TGCAGTGCTAGTAGACAGGGTGCCGGGGAGCTGTTTTTT.

There are many counts of this clonotype. The chain recombines TRBV12-3 or TRBV12-4 with TRBJ1-5; D remains unclear. Deletions cut 2 bases from V and 4 bases from J, with 6 bases between. This CDR3 comprises 13 residues. CDR3 amino acids: CASSLKRNQPQHF. The CDR3 nucleotides are TGTGCCAGCAGTTTAAAGAGAAATCAGCCCCAGCATTTT.

There are many counts of this clonotype. At one boundary the junction diverges from the germline segment, which might be a read error. The gene calls are TRBV12-3 or TRBV12-4 and TRBJ1-3; D not certain. The CDR3 has 12 residues. The CDR3 DNA follows: TGTGCCAGCAGCTTAGGAGGAAACACCATATATTTT. This encodes CASSLGGNTIYF.

CDR3 bases: TGTGCCAGCAGGGAGTATTCGGGACACTATGGCTACACCTTC. It codes for CASREYSGHYGYTF. The chain is built from TRBV6-5 and TRBJ1-2; D may be TRBD1 (5 bases). Per germline, CDR1 MNHEY and CDR2 SVGAGI. Trimming stripped 6 bases from V and 3 bases from J, with 14 bases between. The CDR3 totals 14 residues.